A single sample is the source of the 11 T cell receptor beta chains below, sequenced in a study of tissue T cells after allogeneic stem cell transplantation. The data were produced by immunoSEQ multiplex PCR, yet TCRdb's version contains in-frame clones alone and is incomplete. The profile shows about 10,000 clones, 35% to 45% of them singletons. Documented time point: mouse harvest day 7 after allogeneic transplant. Mouse grafts combined 10^7 T-cell-depleted bone marrow cells with 10^6 splenic CD5+ T cells. Sequencing was performed on skin. The receptors were sampled from a female BALB/c mouse given C57BL/6 T cells with graft-versus-host disease after an allogeneic hematopoietic cell transplant.

As regards this clone: Gene names are the mouse ones. The DNA ends 1 residue before the CDR3 does, and the rest of the CDR3 is filled in from the germline J gene. V is TRBV13-3 and J is TRBJ2-7; TRBD2 matches at 9 bases. The CDR3 covers 15 residues. CDR1 and CDR2 from the germline V gene are NNHDY and SYVADS. V gave up 0 bases and J gave up 3 bases; unmatched junction bases: 4. Here the CDR3 reads CASSDDWGAGYEQYF. The sequenced CDR3 bases are TGTGCCAGCAGTGATGACTGGGGGGCGGGCTATGAACAGTAC.

Regarding this clone: Gene and germline names: mouse. The CDR3 is cut off 1 residue early in the read; its end comes from the germline J gene. The chain recombines TRBV3 with TRBJ1-1; D might be TRBD1 (5 bases). Trimming took 4 bases from V and 0 from J, leaving 6 bases between them. Germline lookup yields CDR1 SNHLY and CDR2 FYNGKV (reference sequence). This CDR3 is 13 amino acids long. This CDR3 reads CASSSTANTEVFF. The sequenced CDR3 bases are TGTGCCAGCAGCTCGACAGCAAACACAGAAGTCTTC.

This clone has only one observation. Genes and germline come from the mouse. The CDR3 is cut off 1 residue early in the read; its end comes from the germline J gene. The chain couples TRBV13-2 to TRBJ2-2; 7 bases align to TRBD1. Per the germline V gene, CDR1 is NNHNN and CDR2 is SYGAGS (reference sequence). V lost 0 bases to trimming and J lost 3 bases; unmatched junction nucleotides: 5. This CDR3 is built from 16 residues. Partial CDR3 DNA: TGTGCCAGCGGTGATGCAGGGGGACAGCACACCGGGCAGCTCTAC. Amino acid sequence: CASGDAGGQHTGQLY. The full CDR3 is CASGDAGGQHTGQLYF.

Comments on this clone: Here the gene names and germline are mouse. Read data end 1 residue before the CDR3 end; the end is taken from the germline J gene. The rearrangement joins TRBV26 to TRBJ2-4, with unresolved D. Trimming left V 4 bases short and J 0 bases short, with 8 bases between. The CDR3 length is 14 residues. Germline V gene data show CDR1 as KGHPV and CDR2 as FQNQEV (reference sequence). CDR3 in amino acids: CASSPRQSQNTLYF. The CDR3 bases that were read are TGTGCCAGCAGTCCCCGGCAAAGTCAAAACACCTTGTAC. Based on the CDR3 plus reference TRBV26 and TRBJ2-4, the full variable domain is NSKVIQTPRYLVKGQGQKAKMRCIPEKGHPVVFWYQQNKNNEFKFLINFQNQEVLQQIDMTEKRFSAECPSNSPCSLEIQSSEAGDSALYLCASSPRQSQNTLYFGAGTRLSVL.

In this sample, this clone turned up a few times. The germline and genes are mouse ones. From the germline J gene comes the end of the CDR3, since the read stops 1 residue before it. V and J are TRBV26 and TRBJ2-5, with 12 positions matching TRBD2. This CDR3 has 15 amino acids. The germline V gene has CDR1 KGHPV and CDR2 FQNQEV (reference sequence). Trimming cost V 6 bases and J 6 bases; bases outside gene matches: 7. CDR3 sequence reads: CASSLTGGALDTQYF. CDR3 bases read: TGTGCCAGCAGCCTGACTGGGGGGGCGCTGGACACCCAGTAC.

The sample holds a few counts of this clone. Germline and genes here are mouse. The sequenced CDR3 bases are TGCTCCAGCAGTCAATCCCGGGGGCAAGACACCCAGTAC. Translating it yields CSSSQSRGQDTQY. The CDR3 as a whole reads CSSSQSRGQDTQYF. The chain links TRBV23 to TRBJ2-5. The CDR3 end is not reached by the read, which stops 1 residue before it; the germline J gene fills it in. This CDR3 is 14 amino acids long. In germline, CDR1 is KGHTA, CDR2 FQNQQP.

This clone came up a few times. Gene names follow the mouse nomenclature. The read terminates 1 residue ahead of where the CDR3 ends, so the germline J gene completes it. V gene TRBV26 combines with J gene TRBJ2-7; D is possibly TRBD1 (6 bases). The V gene lost 3 bases and the J gene lost 3 bases, with 15 bases spanning the gap. From germline, CDR1 is KGHPV and CDR2 FQNQEV (reference sequence). The CDR3 has 15 amino acids. The sequenced part of the CDR3 DNA is TGTGCCAGCAGTCTACATCCGGGACAAATCTATGAACAGTAC. It specifies CASSLHPGQIYEQY. The complete CDR3 protein is CASSLHPGQIYEQYF.

About this clone itself: The gene names here belong to mouse. Coverage ceases 1 residue before the CDR3 finishes, and the germline J gene fills in the end. The genes are TRBV26 and TRBJ1-1; D perhaps matches TRBD1 (6 bases). The CDR3 has 15 residues. The V end was cut by 4 bases, the J end by 0 bases, with 12 bases between. Germline CDR1 reads KGHPV; CDR2 reads FQNQEV (reference sequence). CDR3 bases read: TGTGCCAGCAGTCCTCGGGGGGGCGCAAACACAGAAGTCTTC. It encodes CASSPRGGANTEVF. The full CDR3 reads CASSPRGGANTEVFF.

By proportion, this clone is medium-sized. Genes here carry mouse names. Read data end 1 residue before the CDR3 end; the end is taken from the germline J gene. This rearrangement joins TRBV24 to TRBJ2-1; TRBD1 might be the D (5 bases). The germline V gene has CDR1 KGHTA and CDR2 FRNEEI. The CDR3 runs to 15 residues. V was cut by 3 bases and J by 1 base, with 10 bases left in between. The CDR3 sequence: CASSLGQPNYAEQFF. The CDR3 DNA, read in part, is TGTGCCAGCAGTCTCGGACAACCAAACTATGCTGAGCAGTTC.

In the case of this clone: The genes are named according to mouse. The read stops 1 residue short of the end of the CDR3; the missing end is completed from the germline J gene. J is TRBJ2-4 and V is TRBV13-1; D call uncertain. This CDR3 contains 11 residues. CDR1 is NSHNY and CDR2 is SYGAGN in the germline V gene. V lost 6 bases, J lost 0 bases, and 2 bases lay in between. CDR3 DNA, as far as it was read: TGTGCCAGCAACAGTCAAAACACCTTGTAC. It is translated as CASNSQNTLY. The CDR3 in full is CASNSQNTLYF.

To note about this clone: Genes and germline are mouse. Read coverage stops 1 residue before the CDR3 terminus; the germline J gene supplies the remainder. The chain uses TRBV13-2 and TRBJ2-2; no reliable D call. This CDR3 has 11 residues. Germline loops: CDR1 NNHNN, CDR2 SYGAGS (reference sequence). Trimming left V 0 bases short and J 6 bases short, with 0 bases between. Partial CDR3 DNA: TGTGCCAGCGGTGATGCCGGGCAGCTCTAC. This sequence encodes CASGDAGQLY. The full-length CDR3 reads as CASGDAGQLYF.